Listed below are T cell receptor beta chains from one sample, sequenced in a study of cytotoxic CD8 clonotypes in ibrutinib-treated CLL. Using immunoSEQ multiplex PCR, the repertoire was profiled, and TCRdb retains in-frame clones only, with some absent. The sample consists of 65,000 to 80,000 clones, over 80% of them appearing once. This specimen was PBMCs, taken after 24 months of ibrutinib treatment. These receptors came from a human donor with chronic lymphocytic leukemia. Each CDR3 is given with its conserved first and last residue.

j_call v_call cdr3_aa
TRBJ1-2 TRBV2 CASRVDRAIGYTF
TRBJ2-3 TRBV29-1 CSVAYLDSPSDTQYF
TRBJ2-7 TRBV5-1 CASSLDGTGVLYEQYF
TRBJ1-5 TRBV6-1 CASSEQGFLWVQPQHF
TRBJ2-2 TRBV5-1 CASSTLGPSNTGELFF
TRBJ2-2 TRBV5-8 CASSRIPQGFTGELFF
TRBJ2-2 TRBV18 CASSGGVTGELFF
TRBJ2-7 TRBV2 CASSPGFREQYF
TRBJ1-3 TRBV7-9 CASSLRQGVPSGNTIYF
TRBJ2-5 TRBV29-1 CSVEDRILAGTETQYF
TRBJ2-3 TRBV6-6 CASAGSDTQYF
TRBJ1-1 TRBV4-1 CASSQDGGQAFF
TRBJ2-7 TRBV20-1 CSARDRVEQYF
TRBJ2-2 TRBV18 CASSPPNERGHGGELFF